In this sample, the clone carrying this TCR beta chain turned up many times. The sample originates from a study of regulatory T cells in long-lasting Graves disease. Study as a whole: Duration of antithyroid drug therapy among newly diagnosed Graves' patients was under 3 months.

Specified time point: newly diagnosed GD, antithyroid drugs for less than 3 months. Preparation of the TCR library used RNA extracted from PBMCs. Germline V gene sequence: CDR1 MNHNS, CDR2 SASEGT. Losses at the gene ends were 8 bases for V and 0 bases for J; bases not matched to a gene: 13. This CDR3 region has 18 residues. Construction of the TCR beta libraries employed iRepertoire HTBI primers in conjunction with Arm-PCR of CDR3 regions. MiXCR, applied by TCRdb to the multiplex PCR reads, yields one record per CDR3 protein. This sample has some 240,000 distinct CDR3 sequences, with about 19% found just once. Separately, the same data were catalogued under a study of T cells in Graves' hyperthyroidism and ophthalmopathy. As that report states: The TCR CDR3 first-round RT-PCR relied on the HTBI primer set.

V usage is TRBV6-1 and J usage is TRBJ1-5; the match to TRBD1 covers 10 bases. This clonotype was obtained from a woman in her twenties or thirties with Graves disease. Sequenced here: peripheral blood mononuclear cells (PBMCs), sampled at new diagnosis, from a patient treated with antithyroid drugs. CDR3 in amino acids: CASSGRTGGFGSNQPQHF. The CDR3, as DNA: TGTGCCAGCTCCGGAAGGACAGGGGGTTTTGGTAGCAATCAGCCCCAGCATTTT.